The T cell receptor (beta chain) under discussion was sequenced for a study of cytomegalovirus exposure and HLA in healthy donors. Looking at the study overall: HLA-typed donors contributed around 82 million unique TCRs, which were held in an early data release. Study-wide findings and caveats: Indistinguishable V segments such as TRBV6-2 and TRBV6-3 were excluded. Later on, a genetic analysis was performed. It linked a missense variant in DCLRE1C with V- and J-gene trimming of TCR beta. Fewer N-insertions than the roughly 650-donor mean were reportedly shown by an Asian-associated ancestry cluster in a later analysis.

Vbeta (60) and Jbeta (13) primers were used in the PCR. Profiling relied on immunoSEQ multiplex PCR, and the TCRdb table lists in-frame clones only, not all of them. This sample carries some 67,000 clones, 78% of them seen once, and the ten largest clones take 9.7%. The CDR3 is 16 residues long. Germline lookup yields CDR1 SGDLS and CDR2 YYNGEE. V lost 0 bases and J lost 9; bases outside the gene matches: 10. With regard to this clone: Its antigen is not identified.

The chain recombines TRBV9 with TRBJ2-7; 12 nucleotides align to TRBD2. Sequenced: PBMCs. The TCR was taken from a man aged 40-49 years in good health and CMV-seronegative. CDR3 sequence reads: CASSVGPLAGGQWQYF. The CDR3 DNA reads as TGTGCCAGCAGCGTAGGGCCCCTAGCGGGAGGGCAGTGGCAGTACTTC.